These 3 T cell receptor beta chains share one sample of origin, sequenced in a study of blood T cell repertoires in COVID-19. Using immunoSEQ multiplex PCR, the repertoire was profiled, and TCRdb retains in-frame clones only, with some absent. The sample carries some 120,000 clones, around 85% recorded once. Material for sequencing was peripheral blood. These receptors were taken from a human donor in a cohort sampled during active COVID-19.

This chain connects TRBV20-1 to TRBJ2-1, with 7 nucleotides matching TRBD2. This CDR3 region has 13 residues. Germline V gene data show CDR1 as DFQATT and CDR2 as SNEGSKA (reference sequence). V gave up 3 bases and J gave up 7 bases; unmatched junction bases: 6. CDR3 loop: CSASKAGLNEQFF. The CDR3 coding sequence is TGCAGTGCTAGTAAAGCGGGATTGAATGAGCAGTTCTTC.

This rearrangement joins TRBV5-4 to TRBJ2-5; D might be TRBD1 (6 bases). Germline V CDR1 and CDR2: SGHNT, YYREEE (reference sequence). The CDR3 sequence is 14 residues long. V gave up 3 bases and J gave up 1 base, with 10 bases separating them. The CDR3 loop reads CASSWGPIQETQYF. CDR3 bases: TGTGCCAGCAGCTGGGGGCCAATCCAAGAGACCCAGTACTTC.

The V call is TRBV14, the J call TRBJ1-1, with a weak D call TRBD1 (6 bases). The CDR3 extends over 14 amino acids. V was clipped by 0 bases and J by 6 bases, with 11 bases between them. Germline lookup yields CDR1 SGHDN and CDR2 FVKESK. The CDR3 DNA reads TGTGCCAGCAGCCAAGATCTAGGGGGGGCTGAAGCTTTCTTT. Protein: CASSQDLGGAEAFF.